This T cell receptor beta chain was sequenced during a study of T-cell memory formation after mild COVID-19. Notes on the study in general: Cross-reactive memory apparently joined, as some responding clones appeared in pre-infection memory. CM and EM subsets held most contracting CD4+ clones; EMRA held CD8+ ones. Whether day 37 second-wave clones are SARS-CoV-2-specific was not confirmed.

The 5'RACE method, run with constant-segment primers, produced TCR alpha and TCR beta cDNA libraries (carrying sample barcodes and UMIs). TCRdb reanalysed the 5' RACE reads using MiXCR and keeps one entry per CDR3 protein. The table has approximately 100,000 distinct CDR3 sequences, approximately 25% seen once; the top ten hold roughly 40%. CDR3 size: 14 residues. Per the germline V gene, CDR1 is SGHKS and CDR2 is YYEKEE (reference sequence). The V gene lost 0 bases and the J gene lost 1 base, with 5 bases spanning the gap. This clonotype was observed a few times. Antigen unknown. The sample comprised PBMCs or a T cell subset sorted from them (not recorded which). This clonotype originated in a man between 18 and 35 years old who had mild COVID-19 (a few samples of this study predate the infection). Cell type and time point are not known. The chain employs TRBV5-5 and TRBJ2-4; D is ambiguous. The CDR3 bases are TGTGCCAGCAGCTTGGCCGAGGCCAAAAACATTCAGTACTTC. It codes for CASSLAEAKNIQYF.